The 32 T cell receptor beta chains listed next were all sequenced from one sample in a study of T-cell memory formation after mild COVID-19. MiXCR, run by TCRdb on the 5' RACE reads, gives a single entry per CDR3 protein. The sample has almost 350,000 distinct CDR3 sequences, roughly 19% seen once. Specimen: PBMCs or a T cell subset sorted from them (not recorded which). The source is a young man who had mild COVID-19 (a few samples of this study predate the infection). Cell type and time point are not known.

V usage is TRBV4-2 and J usage is TRBJ2-3, with 7 nucleotides matching TRBD1. The CDR3 has 13 residues. CDR1 and CDR2 from the germline V gene are LGHNA and YNFKEQ. Trimming took 2 bases from V and 5 from J; bases not matched to a gene: 1. The CDR3 spells CASSQRGQDTQYF. The CDR3 bases are TGTGCCAGCAGCCAAAGGGGGCAAGATACGCAGTATTTT.

The rearrangement uses TRBV19 and TRBJ1-1; no reliable D call. CDR1 is LNHDA and CDR2 is SQIVND in the germline V gene (reference sequence). Trimming pared 6 bases from V and 4 bases from J, leaving 9 bases between. The CDR3 extends over 12 amino acids. CDR3 region: CASRPRSTEAFF. The DNA of the CDR3 is TGTGCCAGTAGACCGAGGAGCACTGAAGCTTTCTTT.

This chain joins TRBV6-5 and TRBJ2-2, with a weak D call TRBD1 (5 bases). Deletions cut 2 bases from V and 2 bases from J, with 6 bases between. The germline CDR1 and CDR2 sequences are MNHEY and SVGAGI. This CDR3 spans 14 amino acids. The CDR3 DNA reads TGTGCCAGCAGTTACGGACACAACACCGGGGAGCTGTTTTTT. This gives the protein CASSYGHNTGELFF.

There are a few counts of this clonotype. The CDR3: CSAMGASNEKLFF. CDR3 coding DNA: TGCAGTGCTATGGGCGCGTCCAATGAAAAACTGTTTTTT. This chain uses TRBV20-1 with TRBJ1-4; no clear D gene. The germline gives CDR1 DFQATT, CDR2 SNEGSKA (reference sequence). The CDR3 runs 13 residues. Between the trimmed V and J ends, which lost 4 bases and 5 bases, there was a span of 11 bases.

This clonotype has a single count. The chain recombines TRBV6-5 with TRBJ1-5; 8 bases match TRBD1. Germline V gene sequence: CDR1 MNHEY, CDR2 SVGAGI. V trimming: 1 base; J trimming: 0 bases; junction bases outside the gene matches: 8. This CDR3 comprises 18 residues. This CDR3 is CASSYLRQGARSNQPQHF. The CDR3 DNA reads TGTGCCAGCAGTTACTTAAGGCAGGGGGCACGTAGCAATCAGCCCCAGCATTTT.

This clonotype was detected only a few times. The rearrangement links TRBV12-5 to TRBJ2-3, with D uncertain. Trimming pared 5 bases from V and 5 bases from J, leaving 23 bases between. Germline V CDR1 and CDR2: LGHNT, FRNRAP. CDR3 size: 17 residues. Written as DNA, the CDR3 is TGTGCTAGTGGTAAGGGTTACGACGGGCTTAGTGGAGATACGCAGTATTTT. It translates to CASGKGYDGLSGDTQYF.

This clonotype came up a few times. This chain joins TRBV6-6 and TRBJ1-4; D is possibly TRBD1 (6 bases). Germline CDR1 reads MNHNY; CDR2 reads SVGAGI (reference sequence). The CDR3 has 15 amino acids. The germline V and J ends were trimmed by 5 bases and 4 bases, with 14 bases remaining between them. The CDR3 DNA reads TGTGCCAGCAGTGCCAGGGGACTTATTAATGAAAAACTGTTTTTT. Protein product: CASSARGLINEKLFF.

This clonotype has more than one count but fewer than ten. The V call is TRBV12-3 or TRBV12-4, the J call TRBJ1-3; 7 bases line up with TRBD1. The ends lost 7 bases at V and 1 base at J; junction bases unmatched: 4. CDR3 length equals 14 residues. The CDR3 coding sequence is TGTGCCAGCATCTCGACAGGGTCTGGAAACACCATATATTTT. Translating gives CASISTGSGNTIYF.

This clonotype has a count of ten or more. J is TRBJ1-5 and V is TRBV24-1; perhaps TRBD1 as D (5 bases). V lost 4 bases to trimming and J lost 9 bases, with 15 bases between them. Germline V CDR1 and CDR2: KGHDR, SFDVKD. The CDR3 totals 14 residues. CDR3 sequence reads: CATSDSTGVSPQHF. The CDR3 DNA sequence: TGTGCCACCAGTGACTCAACAGGCGTATCGCCCCAGCATTTT.

The rearrangement joins TRBV4-1 to TRBJ1-6, with D perhaps matching TRBD1 (5 bases). Deletions cut 1 base from V and 6 bases from J, with 7 bases between. The CDR3 length is 14 residues. CDR1 and CDR2 from the germline V gene are MGHRA and YSYEKL. Written as DNA, the CDR3 is TGCGCCAGCAGCCAAGTAGGGGTTAATTCACCCCTCCACTTT. Encoded protein: CASSQVGVNSPLHF.

This clonotype has just a few counts. The chain couples TRBV5-1 to TRBJ2-7, with TRBD1 matching 7 bases. CDR3 size: 15 residues. The germline gives CDR1 SGHRS, CDR2 YFSETQ. J lost 3 bases, V lost 4 bases, and 10 bases had no gene match. The CDR3 nucleotides read TGCGCCAGCAGCCCCGGGGTCGGGACAGACTACGAGCAGTACGTC. It specifies CASSPGVGTDYEQYV.

The V and J genes are TRBV7-2 and TRBJ2-7; no reliable D call. Trimming pared 3 bases from V and 0 bases from J, leaving 6 bases between. The CDR3 has 13 residues. In germline, CDR1 is SGHTA, CDR2 FQGNSA. The DNA of the CDR3 is TGTGCCAGCAGCTTCCTCATCTCCTACGAGCAGTACTTC. This encodes CASSFLISYEQYF. Variable domain in full (rest from reference TRBV7-2 and TRBJ2-7): GAGVSQSPSNKVTEKGKDVELRCDPISGHTALYWYRQSLGQGLEFLIYFQGNSAPDKSGLPSDRFSAERTGGSVSTLTIQRTQQEDSAVYLCASSFLISYEQYFGPGTRLTVT.

The chain carries TRBV5-1 and TRBJ1-1, with D possibly TRBD1 on 5 matching bases. The V gene's germline CDR1 is SGHRS and CDR2 YFSETQ. Trimming removed 5 bases at V and 3 bases at J, with 14 bases between. This CDR3 has 14 amino acids. CDR3 loop: CASSPHTGDTEAFF. In DNA form, the CDR3 reads TGCGCCAGCAGTCCCCACACAGGAGACACTGAAGCTTTCTTT.

This clonotype was observed a few times. The chain carries TRBV7-2 and TRBJ2-1, with D perhaps TRBD1 (5 bases). The CDR3 consists of 16 residues. V was cut by 5 bases and J by 2 bases, with 16 bases left in between. Per germline, CDR1 SGHTA and CDR2 FQGNSA. The CDR3, as DNA: TGTGCCAGCAGCCGCACTGGCCTGACAGCCTACAATGAGCAGTTCTTC. This gives the protein CASSRTGLTAYNEQFF. Drawing the rest from reference TRBV7-2 and TRBJ2-1, the complete variable domain is GAGVSQSPSNKVTEKGKDVELRCDPISGHTALYWYRQSLGQGLEFLIYFQGNSAPDKSGLPSDRFSAERTGGSVSTLTIQRTQQEDSAVYLCASSRTGLTAYNEQFFGPGTRLTVL.

The chain is built from TRBV19 and TRBJ1-2, with D unresolved. CDR1 is LNHDA, CDR2 SQIVND, per germline (reference sequence). The CDR3 length is 14 residues. The V end was cut by 2 bases, the J end by 3 bases, with 10 bases between. CDR3 loop: CASSILRTDYGYTF. DNA of the CDR3: TGTGCCAGTAGTATATTAAGGACGGACTATGGCTACACCTTC.

This chain uses TRBV30 with TRBJ2-5; D gene unclear. This CDR3 is 13 amino acids long. The V end lost 4 bases, the J end lost 7 bases, and 16 bases lay between the germline ends. Germline V gene sequence: CDR1 GTSNPN, CDR2 SVGIG (reference sequence). The CDR3 sequence: CAWTPRGPGTQYF. The CDR3 nucleotides read TGTGCCTGGACCCCGCGCGGACCGGGGACCCAGTACTTC.

This clonotype was found once. This chain uses TRBV7-2 with TRBJ1-1; D remains ambiguous. In germline, CDR1 is SGHTA, CDR2 FQGNSA. V was shortened by 5 bases and J by 0 bases, with 4 bases between the two germline ends. The length of the CDR3 is 12 residues. As DNA, the CDR3 is TGTGCCAGCAGCCGCGTGAACACTGAAGCTTTCTTT. It yields the protein CASSRVNTEAFF. Variable domain in full (rest from reference TRBV7-2 and TRBJ1-1): GAGVSQSPSNKVTEKGKDVELRCDPISGHTALYWYRQSLGQGLEFLIYFQGNSAPDKSGLPSDRFSAERTGGSVSTLTIQRTQQEDSAVYLCASSRVNTEAFFGQGTRLTVV.

This clonotype was seen a few times. The J gene is TRBJ1-1, the V gene TRBV7-2; the D gene is possibly TRBD1 (5 bases). The CDR3 contains 14 residues. The germline V gene has CDR1 SGHTA and CDR2 FQGNSA. Trimming left V 5 bases short and J 1 base short, with 11 bases between. DNA for the CDR3: TGTGCCAGCAGCCGGTACGGGACGAACACTGAAGCTTTCTTT. It specifies CASSRYGTNTEAFF.

This clonotype was detected only a few times. The chain carries TRBV7-9 and TRBJ2-3; 7 bases align to TRBD2. Germline CDR1 SEHNR, CDR2 FQNEAQ (reference sequence). The CDR3 is made up of 16 amino acids. With V trimmed by 5 bases and J by 2 bases, 10 bases remained unmatched. The CDR3 nucleotides are TGTGCCAGCAGCCCGCTCCTACTAGCGACCACAGATACGCAGTATTTT. It yields the protein CASSPLLLATTDTQYF.

The sample holds many counts of this clonotype. This chain connects TRBV29-1 to TRBJ2-5; TRBD2 matches 10 bases. This CDR3 has 16 amino acids. Germline values: CDR1 SQVTM, CDR2 ANQGSEA. After removal of 6 bases from V and 5 bases from J, the junction contained 15 bases not matched to a gene. The DNA for the CDR3 is TGCAGCGTCGCTGGAATAGCGGGGGGCACTTCGGAGACCCAGTACTTC. It is translated as CSVAGIAGGTSETQYF.

This clonotype has just a few counts. The J gene is TRBJ1-1, the V gene TRBV27; D gene uncertain. Germline CDR1 and CDR2: MNHEY and SMNVEV (reference sequence). The CDR3 runs to 11 residues. Trimming took off 3 bases at V and 11 bases at J, with 10 bases between the two ends. The CDR3 DNA reads TGTGCCAGCAGTTTGGTGTGGACGGCTTTCTTT. It encodes CASSLVWTAFF.

This clonotype was observed a few times. The chain links TRBV5-1 to TRBJ1-4; D not certain. Germline V gene sequence: CDR1 SGHRS, CDR2 YFSETQ. With 0 bases removed from V and 0 bases from J, the gap between germline ends came to 12 bases. The CDR3 contains 17 residues. This CDR3 is CASSLVGEGATNEKLFF. The CDR3 DNA follows: TGCGCCAGCAGCTTGGTCGGGGAGGGAGCAACTAATGAAAAACTGTTTTTT.

A note on this clonotype: The CDR3 does not end in the conserved phenylalanine or tryptophan, so this is likely a read error. The rearrangement joins TRBV6-6 to TRBJ2-5; D gene unclear. Germline loops: CDR1 MNHNY, CDR2 SVGAGI (reference sequence). Trimming cost V 2 bases and J 2 bases, with 6 bases left between them. This CDR3 has 13 residues. CDR3 loop: CASSYPAQETQYL. In DNA form, the CDR3 reads TGTGCCAGCAGTTACCCAGCGCAAGAGACCCAGTACTTA.

This clonotype was counted a few times. The chain couples TRBV7-2 to TRBJ2-7; possibly TRBD1 or TRBD2 for D (5 bases each). V was clipped by 5 bases and J by 2 bases, with 13 bases between them. Germline V lookup: CDR1 SGHTA, CDR2 FQGNSA. CDR3 length: 14 residues. Written as DNA, the CDR3 is TGTGCCAGCAGCCGATTTTTGGGGGCCTACGAGCAGTACGTC. This codes for CASSRFLGAYEQYV.

This clonotype showed up just a few times. The V gene is TRBV10-3, the J gene TRBJ1-2, with 7 bases lining up with TRBD1. This CDR3 contains 13 residues. Germline values: CDR1 ENHRY, CDR2 SYGVKD. Trimming at V came to 3 bases and at J to 4 bases, leaving 2 bases not matched to a gene. The chain's CDR3 is CAISEGGLYGYTF. As DNA, the CDR3 is TGTGCCATCAGTGAAGGGGGCCTCTATGGCTACACCTTC.

This clonotype is a singleton in its sample. The CDR3 DNA reads TGCGCCAGCAGCTCGGGACTAGGGATAGCAGATACGCAGTATTTT. Translating it yields CASSSGLGIADTQYF. The chain couples TRBV5-1 to TRBJ2-3, with 8 positions matching TRBD2. Germline values: CDR1 SGHRS, CDR2 YFSETQ. The junction had 7 bases not matched to a gene; V was cut back by 3 bases and J by 4 bases. The CDR3 spans 15 residues.

The rearrangement uses TRBV27 and TRBJ2-7; a possible D gene is TRBD2 (5 bases). The V end was cut by 2 bases, the J end by 6 bases, with 11 bases between. The germline V gene encodes CDR1 MNHEY and CDR2 SMNVEV (reference sequence). This CDR3 is built from 13 residues. CDR3 in DNA: TGTGCCAGCAGTTTAGGTTCGGGGATCGAGCAGTACTTC. As protein: CASSLGSGIEQYF.

The sample holds many counts of this clonotype. The chain links TRBV5-1 to TRBJ2-1; possibly TRBD2 for D (5 bases). Per germline, CDR1 SGHRS and CDR2 YFSETQ. The ends were cut back, 4 bases at V and 6 bases at J, with 20 bases in the middle. This CDR3 has 16 amino acids. CDR3 loop: CASSPSRGRSPNEQFF. CDR3 DNA: TGCGCCAGCAGCCCAAGTCGGGGAAGGTCCCCCAATGAGCAGTTCTTC.

This clonotype has just a few counts. The J gene is TRBJ2-3, the V gene TRBV7-3; no definite D call. V lost 6 bases and J lost 3, with 10 bases in between. Germline CDR1 reads SGHTA; CDR2 reads FQGTGA. CDR3 size: 13 residues. CDR3 DNA sequence: TGTGCCAGCAGTCCCGGACCTACAGATACGCAGTATTTT. Encoded protein: CASSPGPTDTQYF.

The chain uses TRBV12-3 or TRBV12-4 and TRBJ2-1; 7 positions match TRBD1. The V gene end was trimmed by 8 bases and the J gene end by 6 bases; junction bases not matched to a gene: 10. The CDR3 runs to 14 residues. DNA for the CDR3: TGTGCCAGCCTCGAGGGGACAGCAGGCAATGAGCAGTTCTTC. The encoded protein is CASLEGTAGNEQFF.

The chain combines TRBV5-1 with TRBJ2-3; the D call may be TRBD1 or TRBD2 (5 bases each). The CDR3 has 13 residues. The V and J ends lost 7 bases and 6 bases respectively, with 15 bases between them. CDR1 SGHRS and CDR2 YFSETQ come from the germline V gene. The CDR3 nucleotides read TGCGCCAGCCGGGACGTAAACGAGGATACGCAGTATTTT. Translating gives CASRDVNEDTQYF.

This clonotype turned up a few times. This chain links TRBV9 with TRBJ2-1; tentative D call: TRBD2 (7 bases). Trimming left V 0 bases short and J 1 base short, with 8 bases between. CDR1 SGDLS and CDR2 YYNGEE come from the germline V gene. This CDR3 comprises 15 residues. CDR3 sequence (DNA): TGTGCCAGCAGCGTAGAGGGGGGGTCCTACAATGAGCAGTTCTTC. Translated, it gives CASSVEGGSYNEQFF.